This TCR beta chain was sequenced in a study of regulatory T cells in long-lasting Graves disease. Stated time point: newly diagnosed GD, antithyroid drugs for less than 3 months. From RNA extracted from PBMCs, the TCR library was made. Blood from the periphery, 8.5 to 9 milliliters in all, was drawn into EDTA tubes. Construction of the TCR beta libraries employed iRepertoire HTBI primers in conjunction with Arm-PCR of CDR3 regions. TCRdb called the multiplex PCR reads again in MiXCR, with one record for every CDR3 protein. The table shows 420,000 or so distinct CDR3 sequences, with 15% to 20% occurring only once. General study points: Persistent disease showed a preference for TRBV28, TRBJ1-2 and TRBJ2-5. Newly diagnosed patients had higher TCR diversity than persistent Graves' patients did.

A few counts support this clonotype. Its specificity is not known. V lost 5 bases to trimming and J lost 6 bases; unmatched junction nucleotides: 9. This CDR3 is 15 amino acids long. The sample was also reused in another study, on T cells in Graves' hyperthyroidism and ophthalmopathy.

The sample consisted of peripheral blood mononuclear cells (PBMCs), taken at new diagnosis, from a patient treated with antithyroid drugs. The TCR originated in a young woman with Graves disease. V is TRBV12-3 or TRBV12-4 and J is TRBJ2-1; 8 bases map to TRBD2. The CDR3 coding sequence is TGTGCCAGCAGTGGGGCCGGCGGGAGGACCAATGAGCAGTTCTTC. Translation: CASSGAGGRTNEQFF.